This record covers a single T cell receptor beta chain. Its antigen is still unknown. The primer mix had 60 Vbeta and 13 Jbeta primers. The table came from immunoSEQ multiplex PCR; TCRdb's copy has only in-frame clones and leaves some out. The table has more than 100,000 clones, about three quarters seen once. The data were obtained in a study of cytomegalovirus exposure and HLA in healthy donors. Overall study: Previous work identified 95 million to 140 million unique TCR beta sequences from about 179 million T cells. General observations from the study: Presence/absence analyses assumed roughly uniform sequencing depth across donors, which may not hold. A later analysis found TCR association rates differed by HLA locus, highest for DRB1 and lowest for HLA-C. An ancestry cluster, one associated with Asian ancestry, reportedly showed fewer N-insertions than the 666-donor mean in a later analysis.

The ends were cut back, 0 bases at V and 0 bases at J, with 9 bases in the middle. The CDR3 is made up of 15 amino acids. Per the germline V gene, CDR1 is SGHDT and CDR2 is YYEEEE. The rearrangement uses TRBV5-6 and TRBJ1-1; weak D call: TRBD1 (5 bases). The source is a man between 50 and 59 years old in good health and CMV-seropositive. The sequencing input was PBMCs. CDR3 coding DNA: TGTGCCAGCAGCTTGGAGTCCAGGGTGAACACTGAAGCTTTCTTT. Its protein product is CASSLESRVNTEAFF. Complete variable domain (other parts from reference TRBV5-6 and TRBJ1-1): DAGVTQSPTHLIKTRGQQVTLRCSPKSGHDTVSWYQQALGQGPQFIFQYYEEEERQRGNFPDRFSGHQFPNYSSELNVNALLLGDSALYLCASSLESRVNTEAFFGQGTRLTVV.